Each of the 2 T cell receptor beta chains below was sequenced from the same sample in a study of Ad26.COV2.S vaccination and SARS-CoV-2 variants. Stated treatment: 15 to 20 received Ad26.COV2.S at low or high dose, single or two shots; 5 received placebo; per-sample allocation not given. On day 63 after the first injection, vaccine and placebo recipients gave samples. Profiling relied on immunoSEQ multiplex PCR, and the TCRdb table lists in-frame clones only, not all of them. Altogether over 400,000 clones are present, approximately 89% being singletons, with the ten largest covering around 2.5%. This material consisted of peripheral blood, taken in a trial of Ad26.COV2.S vaccine versus placebo. The receptors stem from a person aged 18-60 years who received the Ad26.COV2.S COVID-19 vaccine or a placebo.

The V call is TRBV15, the J call TRBJ2-1; TRBD2 aligns across 9 bases. CDR3 length: 16 amino acids. Germline CDR1 and CDR2: LNHNV and YYDKDF (reference sequence). J lost 7 bases, V lost 8 bases, and 15 bases had no gene match. CDR3 loop: CATFGLANSSWNEQFF. CDR3 nucleotide sequence: TGTGCCACCTTCGGACTAGCGAACTCCTCTTGGAATGAGCAGTTCTTC.

The rearrangement links TRBV7-2 to TRBJ2-5; 10 bases match TRBD1. Per germline, CDR1 SGHTA and CDR2 FQGNSA. J lost 0 bases, V lost 5 bases, and 3 bases had no gene match. This CDR3 is 15 amino acids long. CDR3 sequence: CASSPGQGYQETQYF. CDR3 nucleotides: TGTGCCAGCAGCCCGGGACAGGGGTACCAAGAGACCCAGTACTTC.